A single sample gave rise to the 26 T cell receptor beta chains below, sequenced in a study of human T cells and chemical hapten exposure. TCRdb recomputed calls from the RACE reads with MiXCR, one row per CDR3 protein. This sample yields approximately 34,000 distinct CDR3 sequences, of which around 6.5% are seen a single time; about 10% belongs to the top ten. Regarding time point: patch test 1, 2 weeks after DPC sensitization. Treatment specified: therapeutic diphenylcyclopropenone sensitization with weekly scalp DPC. It was from unfractionated whole blood that total RNA was extracted. Sequencing was performed on whole blood, taken in connection with sensitization to the hapten diphenylcyclopropenone (DPC). These receptors originate from a woman under 40 with alopecia areata. Some clones in this sample may be carry-over from other donors' samples.

The J gene is TRBJ2-5, the V gene TRBV4-1, with 9 bases fitting TRBD2. V lost 4 bases, J lost 4 bases, and 7 bases stayed unmatched. CDR1 MGHRA and CDR2 YSYEKL come from the germline V gene. CDR3 length: 15 residues. This CDR3 is CASSPERGARETQYF. CDR3 DNA sequence: TGCGCCAGCAGCCCAGAGCGGGGGGCCAGAGAGACCCAGTACTTC.

This clonotype has a count of ten or more. CDR3 nucleotides: TGTGCCAGCAGTTTGGACGCCTACACCGGGGAGCTGTTTTTT. This codes for CASSLDAYTGELFF. The rearrangement joins TRBV12-3 or TRBV12-4 to TRBJ2-2; no definite D call. V was pared by 3 bases and J by 3 bases, with 8 bases between. The CDR3 loop spans 14 amino acids.

In this sample, this clonotype turned up many times. The rearrangement uses TRBV9 and TRBJ1-2, with 9 bases aligning to TRBD1. The CDR3 is made up of 14 amino acids. Germline CDR1 SGDLS, CDR2 YYNGEE. Unmatched junction bases numbered 4, after V lost 5 bases and J lost 2 bases. DNA for the CDR3: TGTGCCAGCAGTCCGGGACAGGGAAACTATGGCTACACCTTC. This encodes CASSPGQGNYGYTF.

The chain recombines TRBV7-8 with TRBJ1-6, with D perhaps matching TRBD1 (5 bases). Trimming pared 2 bases from V and 8 bases from J, leaving 10 bases between. CDR1 and CDR2 (germline): SGHVS, FQNEAQ. The CDR3 covers 14 residues. The CDR3 loop is CASSLTRGDSPLHF. The CDR3 region has the DNA TGTGCCAGCAGCTTAACAAGAGGGGATTCACCCCTCCACTTT.

This clonotype was detected many times. The chain has TRBV27 and TRBJ2-3; the match to TRBD1 covers 8 bases. Trimming cost V 6 bases and J 3 bases; bases outside gene matches: 5. The germline V gene encodes CDR1 MNHEY and CDR2 SMNVEV (reference sequence). The CDR3 is made up of 14 amino acids. In DNA form, the CDR3 reads TGTGCCAGCAGCCGGACAGGGCTGACAGATACGCAGTATTTT. Translating gives CASSRTGLTDTQYF.

This clonotype appeared many times. The chain is built from TRBV29-1 and TRBJ2-1; D unclear. Germline CDR1 is SQVTM and CDR2 is ANQGSEA. The CDR3 is 11 residues long. The CDR3 here is CSIGQPNEQFF. The CDR3 nucleotides read TGCAGTATCGGGCAGCCCAATGAGCAGTTCTTC.

This clonotype was seen repeatedly, ten times or more. This chain joins TRBV6-2 or TRBV6-3 and TRBJ1-1; maybe TRBD1 (6 bases). Germline-derived CDR1 and CDR2 are MNHEY and SVGEGT. The CDR3 runs 14 residues. Trimming left V 6 bases short and J 1 base short, with 12 bases between. As DNA, the CDR3 is TGTGCCAGCAGAACCATGACAGGGAACACTGAAGCTTTCTTT. Protein sequence: CASRTMTGNTEAFF.

This clonotype was counted many times. The chain has TRBV7-2 and TRBJ2-3, with D tentatively TRBD2 (6 bases). The CDR3 is 13 residues long. V lost 7 bases and J lost 2, with 10 bases in between. Per germline, CDR1 SGHTA and CDR2 FQGNSA. The CDR3 sequence: CASKGGVTDTQYF. The CDR3 coding sequence is TGTGCCAGCAAGGGCGGGGTCACAGATACGCAGTATTTT.

V and J are TRBV7-8 and TRBJ2-3, with unresolved D. Germline lookup yields CDR1 SGHVS and CDR2 FQNEAQ. This CDR3 has 12 residues. Trimming removed 6 bases from V and 4 bases from J, with 8 bases in between. DNA of the CDR3: TGTGCCAGCAGGGGCCTCTCAGATACGCAGTATTTT. Translation gives CASRGLSDTQYF.

There are many counts of this clonotype. The chain carries TRBV3-2 and TRBJ2-3. TRBV3-2 is a recognized pseudogene. This CDR3 has 10 amino acids. Here the CDR3 reads CASNIYTQYF. As DNA, the CDR3 is TGTGCCAGCAACATATATACGCAGTATTTT.

CDR3 in DNA: TGCGCCAGCAGCTCTGGACAGGGATTGGGTCCGAGCACAGATACGCAGTATTTT. It encodes CASSSGQGLGPSTDTQYF. The chain employs TRBV5-1 and TRBJ2-3, with 8 bases that match TRBD1. The CDR3 length is 18 residues. After removal of 3 bases from V and 0 bases from J, the junction contained 12 bases not matched to a gene. The germline CDR1 and CDR2 sequences are SGHRS and YFSETQ.

In this sample, this clonotype turned up a few times. The V gene is TRBV5-1, the J gene TRBJ2-7; 13 nucleotides line up with TRBD2. The junction had 11 bases not matched to a gene; V was cut back by 4 bases and J by 7 bases. The V gene's germline CDR1 is SGHRS and CDR2 YFSETQ. This CDR3 is 16 amino acids long. The CDR3 region is CASSAQPGLAGYEQYF. The CDR3 DNA reads TGCGCCAGCAGCGCTCAACCGGGACTAGCGGGGTATGAGCAGTACTTC.

This clonotype was recorded at least ten times. CDR3 sequence (DNA): TGCGCCAGCAGCCAAGATTACGGAGCGCCTTCCTACAATGAGCAGTTCTTC. Translating it yields CASSQDYGAPSYNEQFF. The chain carries TRBV4-3 and TRBJ2-1; D call uncertain. This CDR3 region has 17 residues. From germline, CDR1 is LGHNA and CDR2 YSLEER. The V gene lost 0 bases and the J gene lost 1 base, with 13 bases spanning the gap.

This clonotype showed up just a few times. The chain uses TRBV29-1 and TRBJ2-3; 7 bases agree with TRBD1. This CDR3 has 13 amino acids. Germline CDR1 SQVTM, CDR2 ANQGSEA. V gave up 7 bases and J gave up 0 bases; unmatched junction bases: 4. This CDR3 is CSGRGPSTDTQYF. CDR3 nucleotide sequence: TGCAGCGGTAGGGGGCCTAGCACAGATACGCAGTATTTT.

This clonotype came up many times. The chain couples TRBV20-1 to TRBJ2-3, with TRBD1 identical over 9 bases. The CDR3 spans 15 residues. V lost 5 bases to trimming and J lost 5 bases; unmatched junction nucleotides: 11. Germline CDR1 DFQATT, CDR2 SNEGSKA (reference sequence). The CDR3 reads CSASRTGQGIDTQYF. CDR3 sequence (DNA): TGCAGTGCTTCCCGAACGGGACAGGGCATAGATACGCAGTATTTT.

This clonotype appeared a few times. This chain links TRBV30 with TRBJ1-2, with D possibly matching TRBD1 (6 bases). The V end lost 0 bases, the J end lost 4 bases, and 9 bases lay between the germline ends. This CDR3 has 13 residues. The germline CDR1 and CDR2 sequences are GTSNPN and SVGIG (reference sequence). CDR3 residues: CAWSVQGSYGYTF. The CDR3 DNA is TGTGCCTGGAGTGTACAGGGTTCCTATGGCTACACCTTC.

J is TRBJ2-3 and V is TRBV6-6, with D possibly matching TRBD1 (5 bases). The CDR3 sequence is 16 residues long. Germline CDR1 MNHNY, CDR2 SVGAGI (reference sequence). The V gene lost 6 bases and the J gene lost 2 bases, with 18 bases spanning the gap. CDR3 DNA sequence: TGTGCCAGCAGGGACCTCACCGACAGAAACACAGATACGCAGTATTTT. It yields the protein CASRDLTDRNTDTQYF.

The sample holds many counts of this clonotype. The chain links TRBV6-5 to TRBJ2-3, with 7 bases matching TRBD1. V lost 5 bases to trimming and J lost 0 bases; unmatched junction nucleotides: 5. Germline CDR1 is MNHEY and CDR2 is SVGAGI. The CDR3 is 15 amino acids. Here the CDR3 reads CASSQGTASTDTQYF. The CDR3, as DNA: TGTGCCAGCAGTCAAGGGACAGCTAGCACAGATACGCAGTATTTT.

The chain links TRBV2 to TRBJ2-6; D is undetermined. The CDR3 runs to 16 residues. Trimming took off 5 bases at V and 0 bases at J, with 11 bases between the two ends. The germline CDR1 and CDR2 sequences are SNHLY and FYNNEI. CDR3 loop: CASSSRAPSGANVLTF. The CDR3, as DNA: TGTGCCAGCAGTTCCCGGGCCCCCTCTGGGGCCAACGTCCTGACTTTC.

This clonotype appeared a few times. The chain employs TRBV10-3 and TRBJ2-3, with TRBD2 identical over 9 bases. Germline loops: CDR1 ENHRY, CDR2 SYGVKD. The V and J ends lost 2 bases and 2 bases, in that order; junction bases with no gene match: 8. The CDR3 runs 17 residues. Here the CDR3 DNA reads TGTGCCATCAGTGAGAGTAATAGCGGGGGATACACAGATACGCAGTATTTT. This translates into CAISESNSGGYTDTQYF.

This clonotype was picked up many times. The rearrangement joins TRBV4-3 to TRBJ1-2; D is undetermined. The V gene's germline CDR1 is LGHNA and CDR2 YSLEER. With 0 bases removed from V and 4 bases from J, the gap between germline ends came to 18 bases. The CDR3 is 17 amino acids. The CDR3 reads CASSQDMERRLIYGYTF. The CDR3 DNA reads TGCGCCAGCAGCCAAGATATGGAACGGAGGCTGATCTATGGCTACACCTTC.

The chain combines TRBV12-3 or TRBV12-4 with TRBJ2-7, with 9 positions matching TRBD1. The CDR3 has 14 residues. Unmatched junction bases numbered 8, after V lost 7 bases and J lost 4 bases. This chain's CDR3 is CASTTVGQGYEQYF. The CDR3 DNA is TGTGCCAGCACCACCGTAGGACAGGGGTACGAGCAGTACTTC.

The chain has TRBV12-3 or TRBV12-4 and TRBJ2-1; D possibly corresponds to TRBD1 (6 bases). Trimming stripped 1 base from V and 1 base from J, with 8 bases between. The CDR3 length is 15 residues. CDR3 residues: CASSLEQGSYNEQFF. The CDR3 nucleotides read TGTGCCAGCAGTTTAGAGCAGGGGTCCTACAATGAGCAGTTCTTC.

This clonotype was picked up many times. The chain has TRBV27 and TRBJ2-5; D might be TRBD2 (6 bases). The germline gives CDR1 MNHEY, CDR2 SMNVEV (reference sequence). V was pared by 4 bases and J by 4 bases, with 16 bases between. CDR3 length: 15 amino acids. For the CDR3, the DNA is TGTGCCAGCAGTTCTTTCTCGGGAGCCCGAGAGACCCAGTACTTC. Translating gives CASSSFSGARETQYF.

This clonotype has only a few counts. This chain connects TRBV2 to TRBJ2-3; TRBD2 is a possible D gene (5 bases). CDR1 is SNHLY, CDR2 FYNNEI, per germline. The CDR3 loop spans 14 amino acids. The V and J ends lost 6 bases and 5 bases respectively, with 15 bases between them. This CDR3 is CASRLGPGRDTQYF. The CDR3, as DNA: TGTGCCAGCAGGTTAGGGCCGGGGAGAGATACGCAGTATTTT.

A few counts support this clonotype. The rearrangement uses TRBV4-3 and TRBJ1-5, with unresolved D. The germline CDR1 and CDR2 sequences are LGHNA and YSLEER. Trimming left V 2 bases short and J 5 bases short, with 16 bases between. This CDR3 is 16 amino acids long. In DNA form, the CDR3 reads TGCGCCAGCAGCCAAAACTGGGGAGTGGAAGATCAGCCCCAGCATTTT. Protein product: CASSQNWGVEDQPQHF.